This TCR beta chain stems from a study of CD4 and CD8 cells across lung adenocarcinoma regions. This CDR3 region has 13 residues. Losses at the gene ends were 4 bases for V and 8 bases for J; bases not matched to a gene: 5. Germline V gives CDR1 GTSNPN, CDR2 SVGIG (reference sequence). TCRdb reprocessed the PCR reads via MiXCR and lists one record per CDR3 protein. The table records fewer than 7,500 distinct CDR3 sequences, 45% to 65% of them present only once. The source is a female donor with lung adenocarcinoma. The CD4 and CD8 labels of this study may be unreliable. V usage is TRBV30 and J usage is TRBJ1-2, with 12 positions matching TRBD1. The sample consisted of CD4+ T cells from the center of a lung tumor. The CDR3 DNA sequence: TGTGCCTGGAAGGGACAGGGGGCTGGAGGCTACACCTTC. Protein product: CAWKGQGAGGYTF.